One sample yielded the 9 T cell receptor beta chains listed below, sequenced in a study of blood T cell repertoires in COVID-19 (dated by TCRdb to the early 2020s). Library creation used the immunoSEQ multiplex PCR assay. TCRdb took over this immuneACCESS table, retaining in-frame rearrangements with V and J assigned. Such tables are incomplete; in checked studies, under half of the missing clones stem from an unresolved V gene, and the remainder is unexplained. The table for this sample lists about 16,000 clones; around 92% of them were counted only once. The ten largest clones capture roughly 5.7% of the sample. Sequenced input: peripheral blood. Receptors originate from a human donor in a cohort sampled during active COVID-19.

The V and J genes are TRBV27 and TRBJ2-2; no definite D call. Trimming shortened V by 4 bases and J by 5 bases, and 5 bases separated the two germline ends. The CDR3 extends over 12 amino acids. Per the germline V gene, CDR1 is MNHEY and CDR2 is SMNVEV (reference sequence). CDR3: CASSWRTGELFF. For the CDR3, the DNA is TGTGCCAGCAGTTGGCGGACCGGGGAGCTGTTTTTT.

This clone appeared a few times. This chain joins TRBV30 and TRBJ1-2; no firm D call. The CDR3 spans 12 residues. Trimming cost V 8 bases and J 6 bases, with 16 bases left between them. The germline V gene encodes CDR1 GTSNPN and CDR2 SVGIG (reference sequence). DNA for the CDR3: TGTGCCCGCTATGAGGATTCCCATGGCTACACCTTC. This codes for CARYEDSHGYTF.

The genes are TRBV7-8 and TRBJ1-2, with a possible D match to TRBD1 (5 bases). V shed 1 base and J shed 7 bases, with 10 bases lying between them. The CDR3 contains 13 residues. Looked up from germline, CDR1 is SGHVS and CDR2 is FQNEAQ. CDR3 sequence: CASSLGQYPGYTF. CDR3 coding DNA: TGTGCCAGCAGCTTAGGACAGTATCCTGGCTACACCTTC. The variable domain in full, with the rest retrieved from reference TRBV7-8 and TRBJ1-2, is GAGVSQSPRYKVAKRGQDVALRCDPISGHVSLFWYQQALGQGPEFLTYFQNEAQLDKSGLPSDRFFAERPEGSVSTLKIQRTQQEDSAVYLCASSLGQYPGYTFGSGTRLTVV.

The V gene is TRBV9, the J gene TRBJ2-1; the match to TRBD2 covers 7 bases. With 0 bases clipped from V and 5 bases from J, the junction kept 5 bases outside the gene matches. CDR3 length: 15 residues. CDR1 and CDR2 from the germline V gene are SGDLS and YYNGEE. The CDR3 sequence: CASSVAVGGNNEQFF. CDR3 DNA sequence: TGTGCCAGCAGCGTAGCGGTGGGGGGGAACAATGAGCAGTTCTTC.

This chain links TRBV19 with TRBJ2-7; tentatively, D is TRBD1 (6 bases). Per the germline V gene, CDR1 is LNHDA and CDR2 is SQIVND (reference sequence). The CDR3 is 14 amino acids. The V and J ends lost 8 bases and 2 bases respectively, with 16 bases between them. Here the CDR3 reads CASSAGTSPYEQYF. The DNA for the CDR3 is TGTGCCAGTTCTGCCGGGACATCGCCCTACGAGCAGTACTTC.

CDR3 region: CASSQASGLGSQPQHF. CDR3 bases: TGCGCCAGCAGTCAAGCGTCAGGTCTGGGGAGTCAGCCCCAGCATTTT. V gene TRBV23-1 combines with J gene TRBJ1-5; the D is unclear. TRBV23-1 is reported as an ORF; its role is uncertain. The V gene lost 2 bases and the J gene lost 6 bases, with 17 bases spanning the gap. The CDR3 covers 16 residues.

The chain employs TRBV3-1 (or the pseudogene TRBV3-2) and TRBJ1-6, with D maybe TRBD1 (5 bases). Looked up from germline, CDR1 is LGHDT and CDR2 is YNNKEL (reference sequence). The CDR3 has 16 residues. Trimming took off 6 bases at V and 7 bases at J, with 19 bases between the two ends. The CDR3 DNA reads as TGTGCCAGCAGTCTGATCGTGGAGACAGACAATTCACCCCTCCACTTT. Translation: CASSLIVETDNSPLHF.

The CDR3 nucleotides read TGTGCCTGGACTCGGGGGTTCGGCTACACCTTC. Protein sequence: CAWTRGFGYTF. J is TRBJ1-2 and V is TRBV30; weak D call: TRBD1 (5 bases). V was cut by 4 bases and J by 8 bases, with 11 bases left in between. This CDR3 spans 11 amino acids. CDR1 is GTSNPN and CDR2 is SVGIG in the germline V gene (reference sequence).

V usage is TRBV25-1 and J usage is TRBJ1-2; D is undetermined. Germline loops: CDR1 MGHDK, CDR2 SYGVNS. Between the trimmed V and J ends, which lost 3 bases and 6 bases, there was a span of 5 bases. This CDR3 is 11 amino acids long. CDR3: CASSEYNGYTF. The CDR3 DNA is TGTGCCAGCAGTGAGTACAATGGCTACACCTTC.